This TCR beta chain was obtained from a study of molecular identifiers for immune sequencing clone quantification. This clonotype occurred a few times. MiXCR was run by TCRdb on the PCR reads, yielding one entry per CDR3 protein. This table holds over 600,000 distinct CDR3 sequences, nearly 20% found once. With 0 bases clipped from V and 5 bases from J, the junction kept 1 base outside the gene matches. Germline V gene lookup returns CDR1 GTSNPN and CDR2 SVGIG (reference sequence). The length of the CDR3 is 13 residues. The origin of this receptor is a human donor in good health. Some libraries in this study had Jurkat cell RNA spiked in. The sequencing sample was made of naive CD8+ T cells from blood, with Jurkat cell RNA spiked in. Subset specified: FACS-sorted CD8+CD4-CCR7+CD45RA+ naive T cells. This chain links TRBV30 with TRBJ2-1; 7 positions match TRBD2. The CDR3 DNA sequence: TGTGCCTGGAGTGTAGGGACTAACAATGAGCAGTTCTTC. This encodes CAWSVGTNNEQFF.